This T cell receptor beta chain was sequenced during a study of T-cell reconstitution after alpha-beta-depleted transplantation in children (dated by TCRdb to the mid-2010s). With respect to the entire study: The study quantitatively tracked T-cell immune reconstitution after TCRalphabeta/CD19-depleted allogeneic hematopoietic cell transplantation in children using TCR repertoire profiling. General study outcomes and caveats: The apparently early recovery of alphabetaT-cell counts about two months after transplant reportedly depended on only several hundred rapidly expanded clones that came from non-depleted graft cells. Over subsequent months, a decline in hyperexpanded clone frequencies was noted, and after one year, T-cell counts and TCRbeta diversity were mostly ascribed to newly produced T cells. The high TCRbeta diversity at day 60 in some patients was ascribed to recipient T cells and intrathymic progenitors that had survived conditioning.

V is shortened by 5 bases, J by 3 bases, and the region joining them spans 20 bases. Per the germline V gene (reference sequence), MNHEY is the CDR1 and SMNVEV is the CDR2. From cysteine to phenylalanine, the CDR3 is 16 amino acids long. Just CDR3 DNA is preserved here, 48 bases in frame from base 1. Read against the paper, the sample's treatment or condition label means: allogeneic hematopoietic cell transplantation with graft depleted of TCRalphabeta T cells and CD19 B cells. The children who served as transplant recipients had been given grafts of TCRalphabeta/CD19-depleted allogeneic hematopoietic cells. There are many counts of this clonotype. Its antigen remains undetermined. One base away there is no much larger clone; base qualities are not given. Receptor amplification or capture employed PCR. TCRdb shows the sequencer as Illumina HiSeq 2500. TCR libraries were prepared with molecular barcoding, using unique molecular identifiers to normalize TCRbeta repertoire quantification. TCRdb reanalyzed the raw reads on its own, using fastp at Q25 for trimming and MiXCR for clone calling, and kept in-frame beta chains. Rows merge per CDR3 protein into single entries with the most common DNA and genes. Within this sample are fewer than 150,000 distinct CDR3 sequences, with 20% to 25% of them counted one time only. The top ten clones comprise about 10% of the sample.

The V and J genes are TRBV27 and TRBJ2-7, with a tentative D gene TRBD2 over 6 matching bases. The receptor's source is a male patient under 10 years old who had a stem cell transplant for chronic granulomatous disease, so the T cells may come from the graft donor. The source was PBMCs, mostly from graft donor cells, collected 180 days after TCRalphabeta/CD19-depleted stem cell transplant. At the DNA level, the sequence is TGTGCCAGCAGTCCCCTAGGGGTGGCGGGAAACTACGAGCAGTACTTC. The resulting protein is CASSPLGVAGNYEQYF.